The present T cell receptor beta chain was sequenced within a study of CD8+ T cells in alopecia areata. Study-level information: Treated patients were given 5 to 10 mg oral tofacitinib twice daily.

Once RNA had been extracted, it was reverse transcribed into cDNA to act as the sequencing template. Sequenced by immunoSEQ multiplex PCR; TCRdb stores in-frame clones only, minus some. The data contain about 150,000 clones, 58% of them singletons. This CDR3 spans 13 amino acids. CDR1 and CDR2 (germline): GTSNPN, SVGIG (reference sequence). J gave up 5 bases and V 1 base, and 3 bases lay outside the gene matches. This clone has a handful of counts. V is TRBV30 and J is TRBJ2-5; 8 bases are a match to TRBD1. Sequences were derived from CD4+ T cells sorted from blood, sampled at week 0. This TCR was recovered from a human donor with alopecia areata. Here the CDR3 reads CAWSEDRVETQYF. The CDR3 coding sequence is TGTGCCTGGAGTGAGGACAGGGTGGAGACCCAGTACTTC.